Shown below are 5 T cell receptor beta chains from a single sample sequenced in a study of blood T cells in healthy people across ages. Sample-barcoded 5' priming and a J-beta primer mix drove a second PCR of about 6 to 12 cycles. In TCRdb, the 5' RACE reads were re-called with MiXCR into one record per CDR3 protein. The sample has 850,000 to 950,000 distinct CDR3 sequences; more than 25% are singletons. Sample: blood. The receptor source for this set is a woman at least 80 years old in good health.

This clonotype was counted at least ten times. V and J are TRBV11-2 and TRBJ2-5, with 13 bases fitting TRBD2. The CDR3 extends over 17 amino acids. V trimming: 5 bases; J trimming: 4 bases; junction bases outside the gene matches: 10. The germline CDR1 and CDR2 sequences are SGHAT and FQNNGV. In DNA form, the CDR3 reads TGTGCCAGCAGCCGGACTAGCGGGGGAAGTCGGGGAGAGACCCAGTACTTC. This codes for CASSRTSGGSRGETQYF.

The sample holds many counts of this clonotype. The chain carries TRBV28 and TRBJ2-1; perhaps TRBD1 as D (5 bases). The germline CDR1 and CDR2 sequences are MDHEN and SYDVKM. The CDR3 consists of 13 residues. Trimming removed 6 bases from V and 4 bases from J, with 10 bases in between. CDR3 sequence (DNA): TGTGCCAGCAGACTCCAGGGATACAATGAGCAGTTCTTC. Translating it yields CASRLQGYNEQFF.

This clonotype has only a few counts. V gene TRBV2 combines with J gene TRBJ1-2; 9 nucleotides line up with TRBD1. In germline, CDR1 is SNHLY, CDR2 FYNNEI. V was pared by 11 bases and J by 8 bases, with 9 bases of the junction left unmatched. The CDR3 runs 12 residues. The CDR3 bases are TGTGCCTCTGCAAAAACAGGGGGCGGCTACACCTTC. Its translation: CASAKTGGGYTF.

This clonotype was counted only a few times. It may be a read error: a sequence one base away is much more abundant. The rearrangement joins TRBV7-2 to TRBJ2-5; 10 nucleotides align to TRBD1. Germline loops: CDR1 SGHTA, CDR2 FQGNSA. The CDR3 extends over 15 amino acids. The ends lost 5 bases at V and 11 bases at J; junction bases unmatched: 14. DNA of the CDR3: TGTGCCAGCAGCGCCCAGACAGGGGGCCCCTACGCGCAGTACTTC. Translation: CASSAQTGGPYAQYF.

The sample holds many counts of this clonotype. The rearrangement links TRBV7-2 to TRBJ2-3, with TRBD2 identical over 8 bases. In germline, CDR1 is SGHTA, CDR2 FQGNSA. The CDR3 is 16 amino acids. The V segment lost 5 bases and the J segment 2 bases; nucleotides outside the gene matches: 9. CDR3 loop: CASSPSSGPSTDTQYF. Here the CDR3 DNA reads TGTGCCAGCAGCCCCTCTAGCGGGCCTTCCACAGATACGCAGTATTTT.